A selection of T cell receptor beta chains follows, all from one sample in a study of cytomegalovirus exposure and HLA in healthy donors. The repertoire was sequenced with immunoSEQ multiplex PCR; TCRdb's copy has only in-frame clones and lacks some. The sample holds around 250,000 clones, about 90% seen once. What was sequenced was PBMCs. The receptors here all came from a woman aged 25 to 39 in good health and CMV-seronegative. The CDR3 runs from the conserved cysteine through the conserved F or W. The order of the fields is J gene, V gene, clone size, D gene, CDR3 DNA, CDR3 protein. D genes are given only for firm matches. Clone size is shown for a subset of rows, as once, few, many or a class of expanded clone.

>TRBJ2-1|TRBV2|.|TRBD2
TGTGCCAGCAGTGACCCTAGCGGCCTGAGGGGCTCCTACAATGAGCAGTTCTTC
CASSDPSGLRGSYNEQFF
>TRBJ2-3|TRBV27|once|TRBD2
TGTGCCAGCAGTTTCGCTCTAGCGGGAGAGGATACGCAGTATTTT
CASSFALAGEDTQYF
>TRBJ2-6|TRBV13|.|.
TGTGCCAGCAGCCCGGGGGCCGGGCGACTCTCTGGGGCCAACGTCCTGACTTTC
CASSPGAGRLSGANVLTF
>TRBJ1-2|TRBV7-2|.|.
TGTGCCAGCAGCTTAGAGGGGGATGGCTACACCTTC
CASSLEGDGYTF
>TRBJ2-3|TRBV7-6|.|TRBD2
TGTGCCAGCAGCTTCTCCCGTATCGTTTTCGGGACTAAGTTTGCCTTAGATACGCAGTATTTT
CASSFSRIVFGTKFALDTQYF
>TRBJ2-1|TRBV7-3|.|TRBD2
TGTGCCAGCAGCTTAACGAGCGGGAGGGCCGATGAGCAGTTCTTC
CASSLTSGRADEQFF
>TRBJ2-7|TRBV19|.|.
TGTGCCAGTAGTATAGCGGGAGACTACGAGCAGTACTTC
CASSIAGDYEQYF
>TRBJ2-7|TRBV7-3|.|.
TGTGCCAGCAGCGCTTCTGCAGGGTCGACCTACGAGCAGTACTTC
CASSASAGSTYEQYF
>TRBJ2-7|TRBV19|.|.
TGTGCCAGTAGTATGAGTGGGATTCAGTTCTGGAGCTCCTACGAGCAGTACTTC
CASSMSGIQFWSSYEQYF
>TRBJ2-1|TRBV6-5|.|.
TGTGCCACCCGCAGGAGCTCCTACAATGAGCAGTTCTTC
CATRRSSYNEQFF
>TRBJ2-7|TRBV28|.|.
TGTGCCAGCAGAGAGGAGGGGATCCACGAGCAGTACTTC
CASREEGIHEQYF
>TRBJ2-7|TRBV2|few|TRBD1
TGTGCCAGCAATCCGGACAGGGGGGTTGGAGAGCAGTACTTC
CASNPDRGVGEQYF
>TRBJ2-1|TRBV6-1|.|TRBD1
TGTGCCAGCAGTGGGAGACAGGGCAATGAGCAGTTCTTC
CASSGRQGNEQFF
>TRBJ2-6|TRBV28|.|TRBD2
TGTGCCGAGAGTCGGGGGGATAGTTCTGGGGCCAACGTCCTGACTTTC
CAESRGDSSGANVLTF
>TRBJ2-1|TRBV30|few|.
TGTGCCTGGAGGACAACCATGGTTGAGGGGAACAATGAGCAGTTCTTC
CAWRTTMVEGNNEQFF
>TRBJ1-1|TRBV29-1|once|.
TGCAGCGTTGGGACGGCGAACACTGAAGCTTTCTTT
CSVGTANTEAFF
>TRBJ2-1|TRBV4-2|.|TRBD2
TGTGCCAGCAGCCAGGCCGGACTAGCGGGTGGCAATGAGCAGTTCTTC
CASSQAGLAGGNEQFF
>TRBJ2-2|TRBV27|.|.
TGTGCCAGCAGACAGACAGCCTCTAACACCGGGGAGCTGTTTTTT
CASRQTASNTGELFF
>TRBJ2-5|TRBV27|.|.
TGTGCCAGCAGACGACCACTCCAAGAGACCCAGTACTTC
CASRRPLQETQYF
>TRBJ2-7|TRBV25-1|.|.
TGTGCCAGCAGTCCGGACGGATCTTACGAGCAGTACTTC
CASSPDGSYEQYF
>TRBJ1-1|TRBV9|.|.
TGTGCCAGCAGCGGAGCCCCCATTACGATGAACACTGAAGCTTTCTTT
CASSGAPITMNTEAFF
>TRBJ2-2|TRBV4-1|once|.
TGCGCCAGCAGCCCGGCCGCGGTACACACCGGGGAGCTGTTTTTT
CASSPAAVHTGELFF
>TRBJ1-4|TRBV2|few|.
TGTGCCAGCAGTGACTATCTCGGCCGAACTAATGAAAAACTGTTTTTT
CASSDYLGRTNEKLFF
>TRBJ2-1|TRBV12-5|.|.
TGTGCTAGTGGTTCGCCCCAGGGGGGGAATGAGCAGTTCTTC
CASGSPQGGNEQFF
>TRBJ1-1|TRBV15|.|.
TGTGCCACCAGCAGAGTTTTCTCAGGGGCCAGCGTCCCTGAAGCTTTCTTT
CATSRVFSGASVPEAFF
>TRBJ2-4|TRBV2|.|TRBD2
TGTGCCAGCAGTGAGGAGTACGGGAGGGGAACCAAAAACATTCAGTACTTC
CASSEEYGRGTKNIQYF
>TRBJ2-3|TRBV18|.|TRBD2
TGTGCCAGCTCACCGACGGGAGGGCCGGGCACAGATACGCAGTATTTT
CASSPTGGPGTDTQYF
>TRBJ2-5|TRBV27|.|.
TGTGCCAGCAGTGCGTACGGCGGGTTGGCCCAGTACTTC
CASSAYGGLAQYF
>TRBJ1-1|TRBV5-1|.|.
TGCGCCAGCAGCTTGGCTCCGGACTTGAACACTGAAGCTTTCTTT
CASSLAPDLNTEAFF
>TRBJ2-1|TRBV19|.|.
TGTGCCAGTACCGAAAGGAATGAGCAGTTCTTC
CASTERNEQFF
>TRBJ2-4|TRBV7-8|.|.
TGTGCCAGCAGCCCGGGGCGTTTAGCCAAAAACATTCAGTACTTC
CASSPGRLAKNIQYF
>TRBJ2-7|TRBV29-1|few|TRBD1
TGCAGCACGCGGGGACAGGTAGACGAGCAGTACTTC
CSTRGQVDEQYF
>TRBJ2-7|TRBV6-5|.|.
TGTGCCAGCAGGGGAACCAGCTCGGGGCTCGAGCAGTACTTC
CASRGTSSGLEQYF
>TRBJ1-5|TRBV6-4|medium-sized|.
TGTGCCAGCAGTGGGGGTAGCAATCAGCCCCAGCATTTT
CASSGGSNQPQHF
>TRBJ2-3|TRBV4-2|.|TRBD2
TGTGCCAGCAGCCAAGACGCTAGCGGGAACACAGATACGCAGTATTTT
CASSQDASGNTDTQYF
>TRBJ2-1|TRBV5-1|.|.
TGCGCCAGCAGCTTGAGTGTTGTAAATGAGCAGTTCTTC
CASSLSVVNEQFF
>TRBJ2-3|TRBV7-2|.|.
TGTGCCAGCACATCCGGGTCCACAGATACGCAGTATTTT
CASTSGSTDTQYF
>TRBJ2-3|TRBV29-1|once|.
TGCAGCGTTCCGGAACGAAACACAGATACGCAGTATTTT
CSVPERNTDTQYF
>TRBJ1-1|TRBV11-2|.|.
TGTGCCAGCAGCCCCTCAGGGGTTGAAGCTTTCTTT
CASSPSGVEAFF
>TRBJ2-7|TRBV28|.|.
TGTGCCAGCAGTTTAGGGTCCAACCCCTACGAGCAGTACTTC
CASSLGSNPYEQYF
>TRBJ2-3|TRBV7-2|.|.
TGTGCCAGCAGCTCGGGAAACACAGATACGCAGTATTTT
CASSSGNTDTQYF
>TRBJ2-2|TRBV5-1|.|TRBD2
TGCGCCAGCAGCTTGTTTGGTAGCGGGAGCACCGGGGAGCTGTTTTTT
CASSLFGSGSTGELFF
>TRBJ2-1|TRBV9|.|TRBD1
TGTGCCAGCAGCACGCAACGGACAGGTTCCTCCTACAATGAGCAGTTCTTC
CASSTQRTGSSYNEQFF
>TRBJ2-1|TRBV28|.|.
TGTGCCAGCAGCCCCCTTACAATGAAGCAGTTCTTC
CASSPLTMKQFF
>TRBJ1-5|TRBV30|.|TRBD1
TGTGCCTGGAGTGACAGGGGAAGTCAGCCCCAGCATTTT
CAWSDRGSQPQHF
>TRBJ2-7|TRBV29-1|.|TRBD1
TGCAGCGTAATACAGGGGGACCGGTCAGAGCAGTACTTC
CSVIQGDRSEQYF
>TRBJ2-1|TRBV27|.|TRBD2
TGTGCCAGCAGTAGCCCCCGGAGCGGGGGGGTCTATGAGCAGTTCTTC
CASSSPRSGGVYEQFF
>TRBJ2-7|TRBV28|.|.
TGTGCCAGCAGTTTCGGGGACATCTACGAGCAGTACTTC
CASSFGDIYEQYF
>TRBJ1-4|TRBV14|.|.
TGTGCCAGCAGCCCCGCAGGCCCGAGCGAAAAACTGTTTTTT
CASSPAGPSEKLFF